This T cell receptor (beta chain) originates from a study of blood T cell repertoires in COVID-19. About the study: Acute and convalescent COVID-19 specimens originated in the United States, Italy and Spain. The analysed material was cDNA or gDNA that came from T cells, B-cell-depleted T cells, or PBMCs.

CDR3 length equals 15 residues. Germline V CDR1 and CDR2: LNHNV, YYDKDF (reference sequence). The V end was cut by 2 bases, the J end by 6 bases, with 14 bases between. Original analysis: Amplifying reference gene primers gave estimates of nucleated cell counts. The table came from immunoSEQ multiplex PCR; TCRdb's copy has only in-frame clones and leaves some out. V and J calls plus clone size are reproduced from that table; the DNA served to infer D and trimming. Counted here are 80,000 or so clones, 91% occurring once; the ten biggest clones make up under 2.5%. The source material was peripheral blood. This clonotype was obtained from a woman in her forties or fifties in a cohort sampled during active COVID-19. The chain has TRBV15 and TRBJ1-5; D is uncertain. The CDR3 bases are TGTGCCACCAGCAGAAACAAGGGTGAGGGTCAGCCCCAGCATTTT. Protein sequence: CATSRNKGEGQPQHF.